This T cell receptor (beta chain) was profiled in a study of T cells in Graves' hyperthyroidism and ophthalmopathy. Ten or more counts support this clonotype. Its antigen is undetermined. Researchers amplified the TCR beta CDR3 regions from RNA transcripts. The HTBI set primed first-round TCR CDR3 RT-PCR. MiXCR, run by TCRdb on the multiplex PCR reads, gives a single entry per CDR3 protein. The repertoire holds 300,000 or so distinct CDR3 sequences, 21% seen once, with under 55% in the top ten. Study-wide results and caveats: Progression to ophthalmopathy was predicted a median of 6.5 months early.

In making diagnoses, clinical symptoms, serum thyroxine and TRAb, thyroid ultrasound and orbital computed tomography were all used. Per germline, CDR1 MNHNS and CDR2 SASEGT. V lost 5 bases to trimming and J lost 8 bases, with 21 bases between them. This CDR3 is 15 amino acids long. This clonotype was obtained from a woman aged 45-60 years with Graves' hyperthyroidism. Material for sequencing was blood. The chain couples TRBV6-1 to TRBJ1-2, with D tentatively TRBD1 (6 bases). CDR3 region: CASSYAQLGAEGYTF. The CDR3 bases are TGTGCCAGCAGTTACGCCCAGTTGGGGGCGGAAGGCTACACCTTC.